This T cell receptor (beta chain) was sequenced during a study of regulatory T cells in long-lasting Graves disease. General study findings and limits: TRBV28, TRBJ1-2 and TRBJ2-5 were segments that persistent disease favored.

This clonotype came up a few times. Antigen: not known. Sequencing libraries for TCR beta were prepared with iRepertoire HTBI primers and Arm-PCR of CDR3 regions. Under the authors' procedure: Taken together, the samples had around 66 TRBV and 14 TRBJ segments identified. Each CDR3 protein is one row after TCRdb ran MiXCR on the multiplex PCR reads. TCRdb assigned the V and J calls; the authors' analysis was not used. The sample has 530,000 or so distinct CDR3 sequences; 16% are singletons. Time point indicated: newly diagnosed GD, antithyroid drugs for less than 3 months. From RNA extracted from PBMCs, the TCR library was made. Criteria from the American Thyroid Association guidelines were applied to diagnose Graves' disease. Germline V CDR1 and CDR2: MDHEN, SYDVKM. This CDR3 is built from 12 residues. Trimming left V 4 bases short and J 5 bases short, with 9 bases between. This sample also appeared in a second study, on T cells in Graves' hyperthyroidism and ophthalmopathy. That publication notes: The model anticipated ophthalmopathy a median about 6.5 months pre-onset.

This receptor was taken from a man aged 18 to 35 with Graves disease. The material was peripheral blood mononuclear cells (PBMCs), obtained at new diagnosis, from a patient treated with antithyroid drugs. The V gene is TRBV28, the J gene TRBJ2-7; D is undetermined. The CDR3 DNA sequence: TGTGCCAGCAGTTACCTAAGGCACGAGCAGTACTTC. Protein: CASSYLRHEQYF.